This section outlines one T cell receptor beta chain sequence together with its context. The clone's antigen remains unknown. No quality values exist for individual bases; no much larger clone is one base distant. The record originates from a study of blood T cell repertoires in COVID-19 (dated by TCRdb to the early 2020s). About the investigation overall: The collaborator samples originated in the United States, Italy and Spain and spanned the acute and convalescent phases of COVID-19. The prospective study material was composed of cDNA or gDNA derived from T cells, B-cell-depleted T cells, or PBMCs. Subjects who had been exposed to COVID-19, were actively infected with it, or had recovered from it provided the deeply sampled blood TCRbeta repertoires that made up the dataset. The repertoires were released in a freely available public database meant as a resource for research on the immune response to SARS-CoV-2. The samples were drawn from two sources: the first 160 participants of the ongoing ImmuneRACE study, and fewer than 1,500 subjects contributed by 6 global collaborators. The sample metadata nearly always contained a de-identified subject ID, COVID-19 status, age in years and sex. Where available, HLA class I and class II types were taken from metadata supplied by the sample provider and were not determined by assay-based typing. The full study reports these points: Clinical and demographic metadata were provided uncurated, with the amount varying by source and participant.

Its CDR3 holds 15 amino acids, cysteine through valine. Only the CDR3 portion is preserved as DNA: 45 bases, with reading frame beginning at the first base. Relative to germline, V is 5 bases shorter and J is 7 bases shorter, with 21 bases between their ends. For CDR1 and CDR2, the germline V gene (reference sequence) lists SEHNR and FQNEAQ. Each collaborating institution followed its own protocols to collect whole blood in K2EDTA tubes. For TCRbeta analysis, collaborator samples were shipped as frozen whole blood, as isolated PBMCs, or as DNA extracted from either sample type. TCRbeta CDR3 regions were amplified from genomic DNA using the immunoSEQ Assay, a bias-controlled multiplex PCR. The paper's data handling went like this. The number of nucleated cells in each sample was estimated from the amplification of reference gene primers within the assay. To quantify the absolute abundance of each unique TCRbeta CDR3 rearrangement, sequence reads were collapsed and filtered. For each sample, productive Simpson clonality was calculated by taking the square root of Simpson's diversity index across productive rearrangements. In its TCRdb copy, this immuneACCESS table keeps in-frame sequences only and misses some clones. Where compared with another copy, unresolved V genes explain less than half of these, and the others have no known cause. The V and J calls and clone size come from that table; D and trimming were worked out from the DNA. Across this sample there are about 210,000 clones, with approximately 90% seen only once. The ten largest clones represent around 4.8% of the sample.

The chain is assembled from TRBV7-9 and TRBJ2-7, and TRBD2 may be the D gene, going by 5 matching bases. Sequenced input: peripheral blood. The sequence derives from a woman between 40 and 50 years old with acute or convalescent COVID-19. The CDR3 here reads CASSLTRRLPGEQYV. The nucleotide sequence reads TGTGCCAGCAGCCTCACTAGGCGGTTGCCTGGGGAGCAGTACGTC.